This T cell receptor (beta chain) came from a study of radiation and T cells in renal cell carcinoma. About this clone: Its antigen remains unknown.

Overall study results and limits: Pretreatment tumor biopsies were lacking, so baseline clonotypes are unknown. From baseline, blood top tumor clonotypes peaked at 2 weeks post-radiation.

Time point denoted: blood 4 weeks post-SBRT, at nephrectomy. Regarding treatment: 15 Gy SBRT to primary tumor, nephrectomy 4 weeks later. Nephrectomy followed 15 Gy stereotactic body radiation by 4 weeks. The protocol was immunoSEQ multiplex PCR, while the TCRdb copy is restricted to in-frame clones and leaves out a portion. The sample has about 73,000 clones, 83% seen once. The receptor comes from a woman in her sixties with renal cell carcinoma. Sequences were derived from blood, sampled from a patient whose treatment included radiotherapy and nephrectomy.

The DNA for the CDR3 is TGTGCCAGCAGCGTCTCGGGCGTGAGCCACGAGCAGTACTTC. Its translation: CASSVSGVSHEQYF. The rearrangement joins TRBV9 to TRBJ2-7; D gene uncertain. This CDR3 has 14 amino acids. Trimming stripped 2 bases from V and 5 bases from J, with 14 bases between. Per the germline V gene, CDR1 is SGDLS and CDR2 is YYNGEE.